This T cell receptor beta chain was sequenced in a study of T cell changes during pregnancy in multiple sclerosis. Germline CDR1 reads SGHDT; CDR2 reads YYEEEE. V was cut by 1 base and J by 5 bases, with 13 bases left in between. CDR3 length: 14 residues. Data came from immunoSEQ multiplex PCR; TCRdb stores just in-frame clones and leaves some out. In the table there are tens of thousands of clones, almost 95% of which are singletons. The rearrangement joins TRBV5-6 to TRBJ2-7, with D perhaps matching TRBD2 (6 bases). Sequencing used peripheral blood, obtained in the third trimester of pregnancy. The TCR comes from a female donor in good health, enrolled as a control in a pregnancy study. The CDR3: CASSLIAERHEQYF. The CDR3 nucleotides are TGTGCCAGCAGCTTGATAGCGGAGAGGCACGAGCAGTACTTC. The whole variable domain, remainder taken from reference TRBV5-6 and TRBJ2-7, is DAGVTQSPTHLIKTRGQQVTLRCSPKSGHDTVSWYQQALGQGPQFIFQYYEEEERQRGNFPDRFSGHQFPNYSSELNVNALLLGDSALYLCASSLIAERHEQYFGPGTRLTVT.